This T cell receptor beta chain originates from a study of T cells in Graves' hyperthyroidism and ophthalmopathy (dated by TCRdb to the late 2010s). A note on the overall study: Peripheral blood samples were taken at the time of initial diagnosis, prior to any treatment. A discovery cohort of around 98 patients, roughly 43 with Graves' ophthalmopathy and approximately 55 with stable Graves' hyperthyroidism, was used to find distinguishing TCR V-J signatures. Prospective prediction of ophthalmopathy was tested in an independent validation cohort of fewer than 20 hyperthyroidism patients and 17 patients who later progressed to ophthalmopathy. The approximately 98 discovery patients were randomly divided into training and test sets at a 7:3 ratio. In six Graves' hyperthyroidism patients, the study also compared T-cell repertoires from thyroid tissue with T-cell repertoires from blood. After sampling, hyperthyroidism patients received methimazole starting at 30 mg daily, and ophthalmopathy patients received high-dose intravenous methylprednisolone. The paper describes TCR Vbeta CDR3 sequencing of around 140 peripheral blood samples, made up of some 40 ophthalmopathy patients, roughly 75 hyperthyroidism patients and some 17 progressor patients. Paper-wide results and their limitations: Sample size was not statistically predetermined, and blinding of investigators to group allocation was not performed. A 13 V-J signature model separated ophthalmopathy from stable hyperthyroidism, with about 90% sensitivity and 81% to 82% specificity in cross-validation and 80%/75% in testing. In validation, progression to ophthalmopathy was predicted by the model with approximately 67% sensitivity and 72% to 85% specificity, a median of around 6.5 months before onset. Blood samples also contained most of the expanded thyroid clonotypes (frequency above 0.001), which suggests that blood repertoires may reflect thyroid immune responses.

The TCR beta CDR3 regions were amplified from the RNA transcripts. The first round of RT-PCR for the TCR CDR3 was performed with the HTBI primer set and the Qiagen OneStep RT-PCR kit. A second multiplex PCR round built the libraries, followed by size selection and purification. Paired-end sequencing of the libraries was performed with 100 bp reads on an Illumina HiSeq2000. From the authors' description of their analysis: SOAPnuke was used to process the raw data, with reads discarded if the reads contained adapters or uncalled bases, had a mean Phred below 15, or lacked an exact constant-primer or identifier match. COPE v1.2.5 was used to merge high-quality paired reads, and clonotypes were defined as unique nucleotide sequences. MiTCR v1.1 was used to align clonotypes to the IMGT TRBV, TRBD and TRBJ reference segments. Only V-J combinations with frequency above 0.0001, covering roughly 99% of repertoires, were analysed. A TCS score was defined as the ratio between F50 (clonal expansion) and ExV (chaos), using BLOSUM62-based TCRdist between CDR3 peptides within each V-J. Welch's t-statistics and random forest reduced 450 to 600 V-J features to about 13, which were used in a naive Bayes classifier (R e1071). TCRdb ran its own pipeline on the public reads, namely fastp trimming at Q25 and MiXCR clone calling, and kept in-frame beta chains. Each entry merges the rows of one CDR3 protein and shows their most common DNA and genes. TCRdb assigned the V and J calls; the authors' analysis was not used. Here the sample has about 250,000 distinct CDR3 sequences; around 15% occur a single time. 30% of the sample lies in the top ten.

Hyperthyroidism patients were newly diagnosed, with disease duration under 2 months, and aged 18 to 65 years. The study excluded patients with uncontrolled infections, other autoimmune diseases, pregnancy or lactation. Clinical symptoms, serum thyroxine and TRAb, thyroid ultrasound, and orbital computed tomography formed the basis for the diagnoses. For progressor patients, blood was drawn at the first diagnosis of hyperthyroidism, before any ophthalmopathy symptoms had appeared. PBMCs were isolated from about 9.2 ml of fresh peripheral blood by Ficoll-Paque density gradient centrifugation. Progressor patients were initially diagnosed with Graves' hyperthyroidism and developed ophthalmopathy during follow-up. Total RNA was extracted with Trizol reagent, and quality was checked on an Agilent 2100 Bioanalyzer. Trimming costs V 4 bases and J 9 bases, and their ends lie 14 bases apart. CDR1 and CDR2 were assigned from the germline V gene as SGHRS and YFSETQ. The CDR3 runs 12 amino acids, cysteine and phenylalanine included. Of the read, only the CDR3 DNA is kept; its 36 bases are in frame from base 1.

Notes on this clonotype: What this receptor recognizes is not known. Qualities for individual bases were not recorded, and no much larger clone is one base off.

The V and J segments used are TRBV5-1 and TRBJ2-7; the D gene lacks a confident call. The receptor's source is a woman aged 50 to 60 with Graves' hyperthyroidism that later progressed to Graves' ophthalmopathy. Sequenced sample: blood. CDR3 region: CASSPLGRVQYF. The nucleotides are TGCGCCAGCAGCCCCCTTGGACGTGTGCAGTACTTC.